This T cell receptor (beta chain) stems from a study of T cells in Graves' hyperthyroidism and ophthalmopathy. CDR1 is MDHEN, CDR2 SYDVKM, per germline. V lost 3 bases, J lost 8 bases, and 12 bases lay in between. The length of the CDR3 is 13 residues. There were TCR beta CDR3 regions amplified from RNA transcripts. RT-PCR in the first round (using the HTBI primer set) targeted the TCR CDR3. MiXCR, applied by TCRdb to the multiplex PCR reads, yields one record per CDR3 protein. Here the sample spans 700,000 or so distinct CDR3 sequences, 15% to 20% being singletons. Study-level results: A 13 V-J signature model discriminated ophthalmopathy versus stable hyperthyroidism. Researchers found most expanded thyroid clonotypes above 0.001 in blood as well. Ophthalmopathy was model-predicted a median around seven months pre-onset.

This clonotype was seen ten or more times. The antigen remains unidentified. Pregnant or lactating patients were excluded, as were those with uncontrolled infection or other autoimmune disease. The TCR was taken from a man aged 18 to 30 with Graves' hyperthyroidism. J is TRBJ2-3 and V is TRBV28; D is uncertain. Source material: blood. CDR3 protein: CASSFGLGVTQYF. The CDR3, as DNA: TGTGCCAGCAGTTTTGGCCTCGGAGTTACGCAGTATTTT.